The source of this T cell receptor (beta chain) is a study of CD8 T cells in ankylosing spondylitis. The ends were cut back, 0 bases at V and 5 bases at J, with 7 bases in the middle. This CDR3 region has 13 residues. Per germline, CDR1 SGHTA and CDR2 FQGTGA. In making TCR beta libraries, quantitative 5'-RACE with molecular barcodes was used. One entry per CDR3 protein, called by TCRdb with MiXCR from the 5' RACE reads. The table has about 220,000 distinct CDR3 sequences, roughly 26% seen once; the top ten hold about 7%. Points on this clonotype: Antigen: not known.

Study-wide results and caveats: Among TCR beta sequences, a motif of roughly 8 highly homologous variants appeared characteristic of ankylosing spondylitis blood. Reportedly, disease-linked clones are significantly enriched in ankylosing spondylitis patients' matched synovial fluid. In reactive arthritis synovial fluid and blood, some motif variants had been reported before.

Sequencing was performed on blood, either unsorted or a sorted T cell fraction (not recorded which). This chain connects TRBV7-3 to TRBJ1-1, with D unresolved. The sequence was collected from a male donor with ankylosing spondylitis or in good health (not recorded which). CDR3 coding DNA: TGTGCCAGCAGCTTAACAGGTAGAACTGAAGCTTTCTTT. It codes for CASSLTGRTEAFF.